This T cell receptor (beta chain) was captured by sequencing in a study of shared clonotypes between healthy human individuals. Study-wide findings and caveats: What rarefaction showed was incomplete sorted-subset sequencing despite large depth.

Profiling relied on immunoSEQ multiplex PCR, and the TCRdb table lists in-frame clones only, not all of them. This sample carries nearly 2 million clones, around 96% of them seen once, and the ten largest clones take approximately 1.2%. Terminally differentiated effector memory CD45RA+ cells were excluded from the naive CD8 cells, which were CD45RO-negative and positively selected for CCR7. The CDR3 extends over 13 amino acids. CDR1 is MGHRA, CDR2 YSYEKL, per germline. V was shortened by 1 base and J by 5 bases, with 9 bases between the two germline ends. Worth noting for this clone: The target antigen is unknown. The sample has other DNA sequences that encode this CDR3 too.

The sequenced sample was naive CD8+ T cells sorted from blood. The chain employs TRBV4-1 and TRBJ2-7, with D maybe TRBD2 (5 bases). This receptor was obtained from a man between 18 and 35 years old in good health. Here the CDR3 DNA reads TGCGCCAGCAGCCAAGTGGGTAGCGACGAGCAGTACTTC. As protein: CASSQVGSDEQYF.